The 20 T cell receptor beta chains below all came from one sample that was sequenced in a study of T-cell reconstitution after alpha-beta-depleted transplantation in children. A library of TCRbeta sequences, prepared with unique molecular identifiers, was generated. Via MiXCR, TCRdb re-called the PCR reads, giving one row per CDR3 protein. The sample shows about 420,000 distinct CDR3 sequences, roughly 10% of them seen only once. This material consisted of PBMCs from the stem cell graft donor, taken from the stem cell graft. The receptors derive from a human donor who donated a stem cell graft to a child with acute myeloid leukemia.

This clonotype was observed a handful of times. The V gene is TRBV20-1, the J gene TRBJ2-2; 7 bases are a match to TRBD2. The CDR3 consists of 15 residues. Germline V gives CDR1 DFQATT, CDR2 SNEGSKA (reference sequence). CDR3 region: CRPKGLVGNTGELFF. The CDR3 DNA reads TGCAGACCCAAAGGACTAGTCGGGAACACCGGGGAGCTGTTTTTT.

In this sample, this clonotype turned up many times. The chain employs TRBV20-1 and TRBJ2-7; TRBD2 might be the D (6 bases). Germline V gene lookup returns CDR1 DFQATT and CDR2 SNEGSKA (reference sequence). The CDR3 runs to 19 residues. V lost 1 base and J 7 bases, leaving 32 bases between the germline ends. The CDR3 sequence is CSARGHIGRLAPFPGEQYF. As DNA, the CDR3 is TGCAGTGCTAGAGGACATATAGGGAGGCTAGCGCCATTCCCGGGGGAGCAGTACTTC.

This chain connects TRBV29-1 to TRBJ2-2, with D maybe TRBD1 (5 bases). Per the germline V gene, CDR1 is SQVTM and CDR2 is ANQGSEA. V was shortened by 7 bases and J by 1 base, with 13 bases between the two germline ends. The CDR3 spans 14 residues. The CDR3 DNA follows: TGCAGCGCCCGACAGACCCAGAACACCGGGGAGCTGTTTTTT. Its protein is CSARQTQNTGELFF.

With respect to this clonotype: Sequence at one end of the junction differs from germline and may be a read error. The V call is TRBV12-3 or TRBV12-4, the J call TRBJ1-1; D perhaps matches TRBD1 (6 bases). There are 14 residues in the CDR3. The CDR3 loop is CASGFAGVNTEAFF. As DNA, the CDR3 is TGTGCCAGCGGTTTCGCAGGGGTGAACACTGAAGCTTTCTTT.

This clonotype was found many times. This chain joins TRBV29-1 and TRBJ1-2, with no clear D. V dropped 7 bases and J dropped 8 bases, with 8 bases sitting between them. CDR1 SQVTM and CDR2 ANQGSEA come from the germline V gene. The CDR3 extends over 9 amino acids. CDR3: CSEYPGYTF. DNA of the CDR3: TGCAGCGAATATCCCGGCTACACCTTC.

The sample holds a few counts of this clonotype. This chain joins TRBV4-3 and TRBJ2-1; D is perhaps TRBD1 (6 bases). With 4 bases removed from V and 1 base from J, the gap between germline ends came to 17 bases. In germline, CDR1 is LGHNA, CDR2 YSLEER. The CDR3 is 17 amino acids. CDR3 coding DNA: TGCGCCAGCAGCCTTCAGGGGCTATTGGTATCCTACAATGAGCAGTTCTTC. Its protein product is CASSLQGLLVSYNEQFF.

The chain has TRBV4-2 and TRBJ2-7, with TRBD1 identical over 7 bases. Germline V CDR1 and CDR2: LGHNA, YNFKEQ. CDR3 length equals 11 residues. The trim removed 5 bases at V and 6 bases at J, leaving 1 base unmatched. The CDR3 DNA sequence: TGTGCCAGCAGCGCAGGGGGCGAGCAGTACGTC. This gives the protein CASSAGGEQYV.

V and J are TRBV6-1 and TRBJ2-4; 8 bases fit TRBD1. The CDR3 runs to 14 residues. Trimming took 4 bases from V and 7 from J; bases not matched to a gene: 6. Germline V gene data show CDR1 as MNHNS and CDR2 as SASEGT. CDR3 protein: CASSAGGTLNIQYF. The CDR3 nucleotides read TGTGCCAGCAGTGCAGGGGGCACGTTGAACATTCAGTACTTC.

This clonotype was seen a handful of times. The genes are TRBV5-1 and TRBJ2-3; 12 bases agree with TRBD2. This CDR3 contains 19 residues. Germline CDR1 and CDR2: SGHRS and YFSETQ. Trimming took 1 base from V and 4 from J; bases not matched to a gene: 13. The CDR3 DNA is TGCGCCAGCAGCTTGTGGGGCGCTAGCGGGGGGGCCCAGGCAGATACGCAGTATTTT. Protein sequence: CASSLWGASGGAQADTQYF.

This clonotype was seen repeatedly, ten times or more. The CDR3 sequence: CASSASYSYEQYV. CDR3 sequence (DNA): TGTGCCAGCAGTGCTAGTTACTCCTACGAGCAGTACGTC. V usage is TRBV6-1 and J usage is TRBJ2-7; no definite D call. The CDR3 extends over 13 amino acids. CDR1 and CDR2 from the germline V gene are MNHNS and SASEGT. V was trimmed by 4 bases and J by 0 bases, leaving 7 bases between them.

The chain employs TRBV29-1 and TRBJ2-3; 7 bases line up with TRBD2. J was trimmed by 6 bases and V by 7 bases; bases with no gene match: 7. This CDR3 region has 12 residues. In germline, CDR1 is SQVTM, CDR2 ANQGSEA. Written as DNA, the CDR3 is TGCAGCGCCACGGACGGGGGGGATACGCAGTATTTT. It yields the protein CSATDGGDTQYF.

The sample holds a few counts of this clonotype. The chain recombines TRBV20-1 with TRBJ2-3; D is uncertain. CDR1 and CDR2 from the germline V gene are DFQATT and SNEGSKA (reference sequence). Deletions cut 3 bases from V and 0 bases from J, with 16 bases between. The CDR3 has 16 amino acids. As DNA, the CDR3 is TGCAGTGCTAGGGGGATGTTGGCTCCTAGCACAGATACGCAGTATTTT. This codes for CSARGMLAPSTDTQYF.

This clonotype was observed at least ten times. Written as DNA, the CDR3 is TGCAGTGCTAGAGATTCAAAGCGGGCATTCGGCAATGAGCAGTTCTTC. Its translation: CSARDSKRAFGNEQFF. The chain employs TRBV20-1 and TRBJ2-1, with D possibly being TRBD2 (6 bases). CDR3 length: 16 amino acids. Trimming pared 0 bases from V and 6 bases from J, leaving 18 bases between. Germline CDR1 reads DFQATT; CDR2 reads SNEGSKA (reference sequence).

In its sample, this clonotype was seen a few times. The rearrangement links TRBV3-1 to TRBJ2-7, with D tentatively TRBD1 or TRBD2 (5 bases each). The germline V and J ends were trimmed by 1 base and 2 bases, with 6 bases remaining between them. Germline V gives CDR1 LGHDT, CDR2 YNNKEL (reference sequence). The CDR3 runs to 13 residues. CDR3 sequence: CASSQGGPYEQYV. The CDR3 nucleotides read TGTGCCAGCAGCCAAGGGGGACCCTACGAGCAGTACGTC.

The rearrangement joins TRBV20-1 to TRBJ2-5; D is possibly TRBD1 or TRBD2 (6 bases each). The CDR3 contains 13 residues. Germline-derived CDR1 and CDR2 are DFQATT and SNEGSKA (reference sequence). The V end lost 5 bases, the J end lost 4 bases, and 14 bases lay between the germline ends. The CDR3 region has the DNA TGCAGTGCTTCAACAGGGAGGAGAGAGACCCAGTACTTC. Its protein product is CSASTGRRETQYF.

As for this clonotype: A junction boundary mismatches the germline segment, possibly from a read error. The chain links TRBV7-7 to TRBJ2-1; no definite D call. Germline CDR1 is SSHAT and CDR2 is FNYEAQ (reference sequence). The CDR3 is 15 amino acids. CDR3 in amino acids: CASSLGPDGANGRFF. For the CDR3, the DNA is TGTGCTAGCAGCTTAGGGCCGGATGGCGCGAACGGGCGGTTCTTC.

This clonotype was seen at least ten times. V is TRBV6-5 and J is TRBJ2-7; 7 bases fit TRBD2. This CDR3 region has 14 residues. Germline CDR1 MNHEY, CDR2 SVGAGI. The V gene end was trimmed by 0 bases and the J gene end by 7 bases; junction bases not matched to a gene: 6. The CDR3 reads CASSYSMGREEQYF. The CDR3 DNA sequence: TGTGCCAGCAGTTACTCGATGGGGCGGGAGGAGCAGTACTTC.

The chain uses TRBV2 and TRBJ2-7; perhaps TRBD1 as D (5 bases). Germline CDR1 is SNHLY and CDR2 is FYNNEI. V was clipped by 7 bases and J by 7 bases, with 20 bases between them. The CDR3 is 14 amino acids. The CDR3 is CASIPTVGSGEQYV. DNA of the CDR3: TGTGCCAGCATCCCGACAGTGGGCTCCGGGGAGCAGTACGTC.

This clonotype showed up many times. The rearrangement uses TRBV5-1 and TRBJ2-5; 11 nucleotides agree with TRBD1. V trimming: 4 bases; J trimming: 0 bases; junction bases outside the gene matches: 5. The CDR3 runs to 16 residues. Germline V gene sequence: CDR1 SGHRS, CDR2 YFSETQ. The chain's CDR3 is CASSPGTGGYQETQYF. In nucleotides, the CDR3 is TGCGCCAGCAGCCCGGGGACAGGGGGATACCAAGAGACCCAGTACTTC.

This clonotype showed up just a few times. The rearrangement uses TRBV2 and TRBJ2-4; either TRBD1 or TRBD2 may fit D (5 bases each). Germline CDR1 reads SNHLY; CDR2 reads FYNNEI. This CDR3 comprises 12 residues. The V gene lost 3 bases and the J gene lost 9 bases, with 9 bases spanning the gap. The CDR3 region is CASSDFGGIQYF. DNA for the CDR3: TGTGCCAGCAGTGACTTTGGGGGCATTCAGTACTTC.